This TCR beta chain emerged from a study of T cells after yellow fever vaccination. Study-wide findings and caveats: Abundant contaminating clonotypes from the bulk population could appear in FACS-sorted repertoires. The CD4 and CD8 compartments had a small share of their clonotypes in common. Clones that expanded after primary vaccination mostly reappeared after the booster (96% CD4, 75% to 90% CD8).

This clonotype was counted at least ten times. Its antigen is not identified. The length of the CDR3 is 15 residues. V lost 0 bases and J lost 13, with 16 bases in between. CDR1 and CDR2 (germline): LGHNA, YNFKEQ. UMIs and a universal primer site were added when TCR cDNA was made by 5'RACE template switching. TCRdb recomputed calls from the 5' RACE reads with MiXCR, one row per CDR3 protein. This sample yields 400,000 or so distinct CDR3 sequences, of which around 19% are seen a single time; about a sixth belongs to the top ten. The TCR was taken from a man aged 18-30 years who received the YFV17D yellow fever vaccine. The sequencing used PBMCs, collected before the yellow fever booster vaccination. This sequence joins TRBV4-2 and TRBJ1-6; D is unresolved. This chain's CDR3 is CASSQDPGPEEPLHF. As DNA, the CDR3 is TGTGCCAGCAGCCAAGATCCCGGTCCGGAGGAGCCCCTCCACTTT.